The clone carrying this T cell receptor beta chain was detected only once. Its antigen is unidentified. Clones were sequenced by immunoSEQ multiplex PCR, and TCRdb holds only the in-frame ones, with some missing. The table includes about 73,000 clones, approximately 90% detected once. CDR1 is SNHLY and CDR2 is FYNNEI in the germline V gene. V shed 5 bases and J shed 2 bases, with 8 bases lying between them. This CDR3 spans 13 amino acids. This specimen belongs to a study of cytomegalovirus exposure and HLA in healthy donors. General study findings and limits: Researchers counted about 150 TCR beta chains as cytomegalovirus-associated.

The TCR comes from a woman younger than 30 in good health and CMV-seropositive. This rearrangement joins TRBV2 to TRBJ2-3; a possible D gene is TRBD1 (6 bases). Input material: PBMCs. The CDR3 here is CASSRDITDTQYF. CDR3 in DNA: TGTGCCAGCAGTAGGGACATCACAGATACGCAGTATTTT. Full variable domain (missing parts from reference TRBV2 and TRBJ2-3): EPEVTQTPSHQVTQMGQEVILRCVPISNHLYFYWYRQILGQKVEFLVSFYNNEISEKSEIFDDQFSVERPDGSNFTLKIRSTKLEDSAMYFCASSRDITDTQYFGPGTRLTVL.